These 21 T cell receptor beta chains share one sample of origin, sequenced in a study of follicular helper T cells after annual influenza vaccination. Time point: 2015-2016 season, 7 days after influenza vaccination. The protocol was immunoSEQ multiplex PCR, while the TCRdb copy is restricted to in-frame clones and leaves out a portion. The sample includes about 1,400 clones, around two thirds of them seen just once. The starting material was CXCR5+ CD38+ circulating T follicular helper cells from blood, obtained 7 days after influenza vaccination. Stated subset: circulating Tfh, non-naive CD4+CXCR5+PD-1+ (ICOS+CD38+ or ICOS-CD38-). These TCRs come from an adult who received the influenza vaccine.

The chain joins TRBV6-1 to TRBJ1-2; D remains ambiguous. The CDR3 runs 13 residues. With 7 bases removed from V and 4 bases from J, the gap between germline ends came to 13 bases. CDR1 and CDR2 from the germline V gene are MNHNS and SASEGT. The CDR3: CASIPDGSYGYTF. Written as DNA, the CDR3 is TGTGCCAGCATTCCTGACGGATCCTATGGCTACACCTTC.

This clone was observed a few times. V gene TRBV6-1 combines with J gene TRBJ1-2, with TRBD1 matching over 10 bases. The CDR3 covers 14 residues. Germline CDR1 is MNHNS and CDR2 is SASEGT. Trimming cost V 1 base and J 4 bases; bases outside gene matches: 0. CDR3: CASSEGQGAYGYTF. As DNA, the CDR3 is TGTGCCAGCAGTGAAGGACAGGGGGCCTATGGCTACACCTTC.

This chain joins TRBV7-3 and TRBJ2-1; a weak D match, TRBD2 (6 bases). V lost 1 base, J lost 9 bases, and 16 bases lay in between. This CDR3 is 15 amino acids long. CDR1 and CDR2 (germline): SGHTA, FQGTGA. CDR3 residues: CASSLSGDPLGEQFF. The CDR3 nucleotides are TGTGCCAGCAGCTTAAGCGGGGACCCCCTGGGTGAGCAGTTCTTC.

The chain is built from TRBV28 and TRBJ2-7; D not certain. The CDR3 is made up of 13 amino acids. The V gene lost 10 bases and the J gene lost 3 bases, with 16 bases spanning the gap. Germline-derived CDR1 and CDR2 are MDHEN and SYDVKM. Here the CDR3 DNA reads TGTGCCACTACCGACGCCATCCTCTACGAGCAGTACTTC. Translation gives CATTDAILYEQYF. Looking up the rest from reference TRBV28 and TRBJ2-7 gives the full variable domain: DVKVTQSSRYLVKRTGEKVFLECVQDMDHENMFWYRQDPGLGLRLIYFSYDVKMKEKGDIPEGYSVSREKKERFSLILESASTNQTSMYLCATTDAILYEQYFGPGTRLTVT.

J is TRBJ2-7 and V is TRBV5-1; 11 bases fit TRBD2. Per germline, CDR1 SGHRS and CDR2 YFSETQ. The J segment lost 0 bases and the V segment lost 1 base, leaving 15 bases of the junction unmatched. This CDR3 has 20 residues. In DNA, the CDR3 is TGCGCCAGCAGCTTGCCCTCAACAAAAACTAGCGGGGGAAGCTCCTACGAGCAGTACTTC. It codes for CASSLPSTKTSGGSSYEQYF.

This chain joins TRBV10-3 and TRBJ1-4, with TRBD1 matching over 8 bases. The germline CDR1 and CDR2 sequences are ENHRY and SYGVKD. V trimming: 9 bases; J trimming: 1 base; junction bases outside the gene matches: 13. The CDR3 spans 17 residues. The DNA of the CDR3 is TGTGCCATTGCCGCGGGACAGGCGGTAGGAACTAATGAAAAACTGTTTTTT. It yields the protein CAIAAGQAVGTNEKLFF.

The chain carries TRBV14 and TRBJ1-1, with unresolved D. Deletions cut 1 base from V and 2 bases from J, with 11 bases between. The CDR3 is 15 residues long. Germline CDR1 is SGHDN and CDR2 is FVKESK. The CDR3 spells CASSQVGRRNTEAFF. CDR3 DNA sequence: TGTGCCAGCAGCCAAGTCGGACGGAGAAACACTGAAGCTTTCTTT.

This clone was counted a few times. This rearrangement joins TRBV7-3 to TRBJ1-2; 11 nucleotides align to TRBD1. J gave up 7 bases and V 4 bases, and 5 bases lay outside the gene matches. Per germline, CDR1 SGHTA and CDR2 FQGTGA. There are 14 residues in the CDR3. DNA for the CDR3: TGTGCCAGCAGCTCGGACAGGGGGCGAAGTGGCTACACCTTC. It is translated as CASSSDRGRSGYTF.

This clone has only a few counts. The CDR3 is CASSFTGQGSREQYF. In DNA form, the CDR3 reads TGCGCCAGCAGCTTTACGGGACAGGGGTCCAGGGAGCAGTACTTC. This rearrangement joins TRBV5-1 to TRBJ2-7, with 10 bases fitting TRBD1. Germline lookup yields CDR1 SGHRS and CDR2 YFSETQ. The V segment lost 2 bases and the J segment 7 bases; nucleotides outside the gene matches: 9. CDR3 length: 15 residues.

This clone is large. The V call is TRBV19, the J call TRBJ2-1; 9 bases fit TRBD2. The CDR3 extends over 17 amino acids. CDR1 is LNHDA and CDR2 is SQIVND in the germline V gene (reference sequence). With 8 bases clipped from V and 7 bases from J, the junction kept 18 bases outside the gene matches. CDR3 protein: CASSKTAGGRALNEQFF. CDR3 in DNA: TGTGCCAGTTCCAAAACGGCCGGCGGGAGGGCTCTAAATGAGCAGTTCTTC.

This clone was picked up a small number of times. The rearrangement joins TRBV7-3 to TRBJ1-2; maybe TRBD1 (5 bases). V lost 1 base, J lost 4 bases, and 10 bases lay in between. Germline lookup yields CDR1 SGHTA and CDR2 FQGTGA. The CDR3 consists of 14 residues. As DNA, the CDR3 is TGTGCCAGCAGCTTAAACCTGCAGGGCTATGGCTACACCTTC. Amino acid sequence: CASSLNLQGYGYTF.

CDR3 DNA sequence: TGCGCCAGCAGCTTGGTCCGGGTGGGGGACGAGCAGTACTTC. Translated, it gives CASSLVRVGDEQYF. The chain uses TRBV5-1 and TRBJ2-5; D tentatively reads TRBD1 or TRBD2 (5 bases each). The J call may be faulty, since TRBJ2-7 better matches the DNA end. Germline V gives CDR1 SGHRS, CDR2 YFSETQ. This CDR3 comprises 14 residues.

This chain joins TRBV5-1 and TRBJ1-2; D perhaps matches TRBD1 (5 bases). This CDR3 has 16 residues. Trimming pared 4 bases from V and 4 bases from J, leaving 20 bases between. Germline CDR1 SGHRS, CDR2 YFSETQ. CDR3 loop: CASSLNDRKGPYGYTF. DNA of the CDR3: TGCGCCAGCAGCCTGAATGACAGAAAGGGCCCCTATGGCTACACCTTC.

The chain uses TRBV10-3 and TRBJ2-1, with unresolved D. This CDR3 comprises 14 residues. The germline V gene has CDR1 ENHRY and CDR2 SYGVKD. Trimming stripped 4 bases from V and 9 bases from J, with 16 bases between. CDR3 amino acids: CAISVGGLSAEQFF. The CDR3 DNA sequence: TGTGCCATCAGTGTGGGCGGCCTGTCTGCTGAGCAGTTCTTC.

By frequency in the sample, this clone is large. The chain employs TRBV28 and TRBJ1-5; 8 bases line up with TRBD1. This CDR3 is 14 amino acids long. J lost 2 bases, V lost 7 bases, and 4 bases had no gene match. Germline V lookup: CDR1 MDHEN, CDR2 SYDVKM. CDR3 sequence (DNA): TGTGCCAGCATTACAGGGGGGGGCAATCAGCCCCAGCATTTT. Amino acids: CASITGGGNQPQHF.

This rearrangement joins TRBV28 to TRBJ1-4; D is unclear. CDR3 size: 14 residues. Germline lookup yields CDR1 MDHEN and CDR2 SYDVKM. The V end was cut by 4 bases, the J end by 0 bases, with 6 bases between. CDR3 loop: CASSWVATNEKLFF. The CDR3 DNA reads as TGTGCCAGCAGTTGGGTTGCAACTAATGAAAAACTGTTTTTT.

This rearrangement joins TRBV6-1 to TRBJ2-7; 7 positions match TRBD1. The CDR3 covers 15 residues. Per germline, CDR1 MNHNS and CDR2 SASEGT. V shed 5 bases and J 2 bases; nucleotides not matched to a gene: 9. The CDR3 reads CASSRAGGSPYEQYF. The CDR3 nucleotides read TGTGCCAGCAGTAGAGCAGGGGGATCCCCCTACGAGCAGTACTTC.

The chain recombines TRBV21-1 with TRBJ1-5; the table gives TRBD1 as D, unverified against the DNA. TRBV21-1 is recorded as a pseudogene. The CDR3 has 16 residues. CDR3 in DNA: TGTGCCAGCAGCCCCAAATCCGGGACAGGGTTTCAGCCCCAGCATTTT. It specifies CASSPKSGTGFQPQHF.

The genes are TRBV7-8 and TRBJ1-2; D possibly corresponds to TRBD1 (6 bases). There are 13 residues in the CDR3. In germline, CDR1 is SGHVS, CDR2 FQNEAQ. Trimming pared 5 bases from V and 7 bases from J, leaving 14 bases between. The CDR3 sequence is CASSLGQFGGYTF. As DNA, the CDR3 is TGTGCCAGCAGCCTTGGACAGTTTGGTGGCTACACCTTC. Supplemented by reference TRBV7-8 and TRBJ1-2, the full variable domain reads GAGVSQSPRYKVAKRGQDVALRCDPISGHVSLFWYQQALGQGPEFLTYFQNEAQLDKSGLPSDRFFAERPEGSVSTLKIQRTQQEDSAVYLCASSLGQFGGYTFGSGTRLTVV.

This chain uses TRBV30 with TRBJ2-7; 7 nucleotides agree with TRBD2. The CDR3 is made up of 13 amino acids. Per germline, CDR1 GTSNPN and CDR2 SVGIG (reference sequence). V lost 2 bases and J lost 6; bases outside the gene matches: 7. The CDR3 region is CAWSFRLASEQYF. For the CDR3, the DNA is TGTGCCTGGAGTTTCAGACTAGCAAGCGAGCAGTACTTC.

The V call is TRBV2, the J call TRBJ1-1; D is undetermined. Germline CDR1 reads SNHLY; CDR2 reads FYNNEI. The CDR3 is made up of 13 amino acids. The V end was cut by 9 bases, the J end by 1 base, with 12 bases between. Here the CDR3 reads CASLLGQNTEAFF. The CDR3 bases are TGTGCCAGTCTGTTGGGTCAGAACACTGAAGCTTTCTTT.